This entry describes one TCR beta chain. The data were produced by immunoSEQ multiplex PCR, yet TCRdb's version contains in-frame clones alone and is incomplete. The repertoire holds 200,000 or so clones, with around nine tenths as singletons. The sample belongs to a study of blood T cell repertoires in COVID-19. Background on the study: Sample material is recorded as cDNA or gDNA derived from T cells, B-cell-depleted T cells, or PBMCs.

V was pared by 5 bases and J by 8 bases, with 15 bases of the junction left unmatched. This CDR3 spans 17 amino acids. Germline CDR1 and CDR2: SGHVS and FNYEAQ. This chain connects TRBV7-6 to TRBJ2-1, with TRBD1 matching over 10 bases. Material: peripheral blood. The sequence came from an older woman with acute or convalescent COVID-19. CDR3 residues: CASSNTGTGVIFDEQFF. CDR3 nucleotides: TGTGCCAGCAGCAACACCGGGACAGGGGTAATTTTCGATGAGCAGTTCTTC.